This TCR beta chain stems from a study of memory CD4+ T cells and cytomegalovirus serostatus. Single viable CD3+CD4+CD8-CD45RO+ cells were sorted as the memory CD4+ T cells. Method: immunoSEQ multiplex PCR; TCRdb's copy keeps in-frame clones and lacks some. The table shows around 40,000 clones, with around 79% occurring only once. Germline lookup yields CDR1 SGHDT and CDR2 YYEEEE. J lost 7 bases, V lost 0 bases, and 3 bases had no gene match. The CDR3 is 14 residues long. V and J are TRBV5-6 and TRBJ1-4; 7 bases are a match to TRBD1. This receptor was identified in an adult in good health and CMV-seronegative. The sequenced material came from memory CD4+ T cells from blood. CDR3 sequence reads: CASSLVQGGEKLFF. DNA for the CDR3: TGTGCCAGCAGCTTGGTTCAGGGGGGTGAAAAACTGTTTTTT.